This T cell receptor (beta chain) was retrieved from a study of memory CD4+ T cells and cytomegalovirus serostatus. In the study overall: Healthy Belgian adult donors included 9 or 10 CMV-positive and some 24 CMV-negative people. The study's findings and limits: Suggested: most of the CMV-linked TCR signature lies in CD4+ memory cells.

Single viable CD3+CD4+CD8-CD45RO+ cells were sorted as the memory CD4+ T cells. Trimming took 5 bases from V and 2 from J, leaving 9 bases between them. The CDR3 spans 14 residues. Per the germline V gene, CDR1 is MGHRA and CDR2 is YSYEKL. Using immunoSEQ multiplex PCR, the repertoire was profiled, and TCRdb retains in-frame clones only, with some absent. This table holds roughly 50,000 clones, less than 85% found once. For this clone: The antigen remains unidentified.

The TCR originated in an adult in good health and CMV-seronegative. Some clones in this sample may be carry-over from other donors' samples. V usage is TRBV4-1 and J usage is TRBJ2-2, with D perhaps given as TRBD1 or TRBD2 (6 bases each). The sample comprised memory CD4+ T cells from blood. The CDR3 nucleotides are TGCGCCAGCAGCAGGGGGGAAAACACCGGGGAGCTGTTTTTT. It codes for CASSRGENTGELFF.